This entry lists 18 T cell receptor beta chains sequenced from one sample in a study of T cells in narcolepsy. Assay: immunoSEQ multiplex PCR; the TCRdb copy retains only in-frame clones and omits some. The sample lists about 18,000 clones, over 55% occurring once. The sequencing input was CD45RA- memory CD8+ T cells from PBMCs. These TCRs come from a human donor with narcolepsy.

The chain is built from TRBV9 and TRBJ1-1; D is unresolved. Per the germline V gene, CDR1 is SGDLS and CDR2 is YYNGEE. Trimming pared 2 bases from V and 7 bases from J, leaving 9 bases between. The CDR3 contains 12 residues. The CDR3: CASSVEDGEAFF. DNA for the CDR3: TGTGCCAGCAGCGTTGAAGACGGTGAAGCTTTCTTT.

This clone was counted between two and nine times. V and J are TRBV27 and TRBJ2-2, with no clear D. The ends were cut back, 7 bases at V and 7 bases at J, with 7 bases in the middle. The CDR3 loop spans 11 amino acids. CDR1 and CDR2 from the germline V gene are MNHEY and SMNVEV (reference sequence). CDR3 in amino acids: CASNFNGELFF. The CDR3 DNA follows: TGTGCCAGCAACTTTAACGGGGAGCTGTTTTTT.

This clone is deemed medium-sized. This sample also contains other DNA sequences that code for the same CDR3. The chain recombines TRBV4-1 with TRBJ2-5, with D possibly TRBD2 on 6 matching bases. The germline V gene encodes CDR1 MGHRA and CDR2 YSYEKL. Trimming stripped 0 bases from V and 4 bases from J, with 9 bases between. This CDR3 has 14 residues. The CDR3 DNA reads TGCGCCAGCAGCCAAGATCGGAGGGGAGAGACCCAGTACTTC. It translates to CASSQDRRGETQYF.

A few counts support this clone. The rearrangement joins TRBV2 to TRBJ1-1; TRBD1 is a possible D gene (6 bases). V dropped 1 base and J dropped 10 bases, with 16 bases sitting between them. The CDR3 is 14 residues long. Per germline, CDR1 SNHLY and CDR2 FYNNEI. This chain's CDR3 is CASSEGTETGAAFF. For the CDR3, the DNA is TGTGCCAGCAGTGAAGGGACAGAGACAGGTGCAGCTTTCTTT.

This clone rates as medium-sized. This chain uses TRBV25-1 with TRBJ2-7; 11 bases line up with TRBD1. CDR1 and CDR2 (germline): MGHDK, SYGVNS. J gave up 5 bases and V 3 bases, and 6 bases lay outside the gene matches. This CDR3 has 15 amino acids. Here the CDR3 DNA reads TGTGCCAGCAGTGACTGGACAGGGGGCCTCCACGAGCAGTACTTC. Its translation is CASSDWTGGLHEQYF.

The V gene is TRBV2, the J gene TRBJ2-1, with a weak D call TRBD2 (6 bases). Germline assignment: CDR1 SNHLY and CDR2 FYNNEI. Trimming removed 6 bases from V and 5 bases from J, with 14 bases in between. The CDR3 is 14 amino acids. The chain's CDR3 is CASSRLVANNEQFF. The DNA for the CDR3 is TGTGCCAGCAGCAGACTAGTCGCGAACAATGAGCAGTTCTTC.

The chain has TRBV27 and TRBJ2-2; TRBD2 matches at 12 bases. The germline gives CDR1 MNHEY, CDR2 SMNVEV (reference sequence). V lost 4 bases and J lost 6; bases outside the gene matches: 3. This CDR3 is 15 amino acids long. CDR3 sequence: CASSSLAGGPGELFF. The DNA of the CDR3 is TGTGCCAGCAGTTCACTAGCGGGGGGCCCCGGGGAGCTGTTTTTT.

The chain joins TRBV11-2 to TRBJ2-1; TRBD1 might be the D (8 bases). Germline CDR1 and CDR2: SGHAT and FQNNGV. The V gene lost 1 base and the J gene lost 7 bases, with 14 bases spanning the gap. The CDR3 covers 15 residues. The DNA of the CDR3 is TGTGCCAGCAGCTTAGGGACAGGGCGGGGGAATGAGCAGTTCTTC. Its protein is CASSLGTGRGNEQFF.

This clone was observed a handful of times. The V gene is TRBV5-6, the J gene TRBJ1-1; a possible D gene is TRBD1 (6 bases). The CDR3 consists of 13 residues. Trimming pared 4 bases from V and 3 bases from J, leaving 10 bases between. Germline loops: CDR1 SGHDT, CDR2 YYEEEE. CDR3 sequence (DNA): TGTGCCAGCAGCATAGGGGGGGACACTGAAGCTTTCTTT. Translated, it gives CASSIGGDTEAFF.

In DNA form, the CDR3 reads TGTGCCAGCAGTCCTAGCGGGATAAATGAGCAGTTCTTC. Translated: CASSPSGINEQFF. The chain employs TRBV6-5 and TRBJ2-1, with 9 positions matching TRBD2. The CDR3 totals 13 residues. The V segment lost 5 bases and the J segment 7 bases; nucleotides outside the gene matches: 3. Germline CDR1 is MNHEY and CDR2 is SVGAGI.

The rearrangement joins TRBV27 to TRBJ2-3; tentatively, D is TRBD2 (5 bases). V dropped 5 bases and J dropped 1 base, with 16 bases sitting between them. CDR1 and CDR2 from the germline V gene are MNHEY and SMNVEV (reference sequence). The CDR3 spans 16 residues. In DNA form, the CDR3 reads TGTGCCAGCAGTCCCAGAGAGGGTGGGGGCACAGATACGCAGTATTTT. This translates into CASSPREGGGTDTQYF.

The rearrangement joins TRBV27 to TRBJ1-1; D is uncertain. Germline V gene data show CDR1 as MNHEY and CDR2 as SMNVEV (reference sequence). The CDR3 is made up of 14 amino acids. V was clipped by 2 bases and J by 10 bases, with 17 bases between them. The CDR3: CASSLGPWGWAAFF. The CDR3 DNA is TGTGCCAGCAGTTTAGGTCCGTGGGGTTGGGCAGCTTTCTTT.

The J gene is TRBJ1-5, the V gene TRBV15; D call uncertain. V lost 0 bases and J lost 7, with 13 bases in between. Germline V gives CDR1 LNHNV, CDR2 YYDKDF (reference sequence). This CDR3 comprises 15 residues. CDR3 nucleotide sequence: TGTGCCACCAGCAGAGATCGGGGTGTAGAGCAGCCCCAGCATTTT. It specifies CATSRDRGVEQPQHF.

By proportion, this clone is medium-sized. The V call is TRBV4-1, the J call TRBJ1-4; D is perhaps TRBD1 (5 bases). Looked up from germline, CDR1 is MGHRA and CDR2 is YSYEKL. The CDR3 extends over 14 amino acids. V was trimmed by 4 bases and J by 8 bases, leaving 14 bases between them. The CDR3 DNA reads TGCGCCAGCAGCCTCCGGGGCTTGGCGGAAAAACTGTTTTTT. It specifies CASSLRGLAEKLFF.

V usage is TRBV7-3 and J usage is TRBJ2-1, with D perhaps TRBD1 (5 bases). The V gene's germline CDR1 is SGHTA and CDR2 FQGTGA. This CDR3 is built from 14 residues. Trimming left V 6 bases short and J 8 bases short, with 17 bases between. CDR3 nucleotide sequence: TGTGCCAGCAGTTTGGGGCCAAGTGCCCATGAGCAGTTCTTC. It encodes CASSLGPSAHEQFF.

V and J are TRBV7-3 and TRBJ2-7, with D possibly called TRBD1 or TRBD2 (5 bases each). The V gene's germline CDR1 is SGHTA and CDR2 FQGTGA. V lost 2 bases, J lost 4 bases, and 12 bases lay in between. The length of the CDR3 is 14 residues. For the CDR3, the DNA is TGTGCCAGCAGCTTAGACGGGGCCAGTTACGAGCAGTACTTC. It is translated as CASSLDGASYEQYF.

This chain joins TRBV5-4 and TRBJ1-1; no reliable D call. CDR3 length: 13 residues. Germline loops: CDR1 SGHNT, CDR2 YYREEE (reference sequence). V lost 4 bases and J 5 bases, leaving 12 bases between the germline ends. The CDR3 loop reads CASSQVEGTEAFF. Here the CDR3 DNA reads TGTGCCAGCAGCCAAGTGGAGGGTACTGAAGCTTTCTTT.

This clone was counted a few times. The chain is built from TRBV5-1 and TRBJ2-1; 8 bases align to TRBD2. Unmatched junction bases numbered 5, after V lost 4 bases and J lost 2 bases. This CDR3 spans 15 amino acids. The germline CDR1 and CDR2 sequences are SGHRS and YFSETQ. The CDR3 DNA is TGCGCCAGCAGCCTAACGACTAGCGCCTACAATGAGCAGTTCTTC. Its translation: CASSLTTSAYNEQFF.